Sequencing of this TCR beta chain was carried out in a study of CD8+CD57+ T cells in acquired aplastic anemia. Study details: Average DNA yield from sorted CD4+ and CD8+ cells was approximately 3 ug. Healthy donor CD4+ cell samples had a mean of about 10 million reads.

Genomic DNA was employed as the template in profiling TCR beta VDJ and CDR3. Each CDR3 protein gets one entry after TCRdb re-called the reads with MiXCR. The data show about 81,000 distinct CDR3 sequences, approximately 46% seen once. General study points: Shared by patients and controls, fewer than 30 CD8+ CDR3s were abundant in patients. Patients and controls had CD8+ Simpson's diversity values that were not significantly distinct.

Concerning this clonotype: Antigen unknown.

The source of this sequence is a human donor in good health, serving as a control. Sequencing was done on a sample of sorted CD4+, CD8+, or CD8+CD57+ T cells (not recorded which) from PBMCs.

Here the CDR3 reads CASRELRDGYTF. In DNA form, the CDR3 reads TGTGCCAGCAGGGAACTCAGGGATGGCTACACCTTC. The chain is built from TRBV2 and TRBJ1-2, with a possible D match to TRBD1 (5 bases). CDR3 size: 12 residues. V shed 6 bases and J shed 6 bases, with 11 bases lying between them. From germline, CDR1 is SNHLY and CDR2 FYNNEI.